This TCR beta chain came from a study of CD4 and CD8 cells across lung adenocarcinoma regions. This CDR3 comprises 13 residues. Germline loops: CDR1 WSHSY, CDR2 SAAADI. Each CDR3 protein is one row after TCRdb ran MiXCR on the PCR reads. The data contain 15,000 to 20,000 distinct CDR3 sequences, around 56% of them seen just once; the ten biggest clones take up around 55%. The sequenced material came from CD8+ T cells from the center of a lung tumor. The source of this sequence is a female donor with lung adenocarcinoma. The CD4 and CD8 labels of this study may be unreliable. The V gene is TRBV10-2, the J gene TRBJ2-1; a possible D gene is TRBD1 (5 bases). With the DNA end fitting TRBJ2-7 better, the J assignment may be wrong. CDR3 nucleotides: TGCGCCAGCAGTACCATACAGGCCTACGAGCAGTACTTC. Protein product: CASSTIQAYEQYF.